These T cell receptor beta chains were read from a single sample in a study of cytomegalovirus exposure and HLA in healthy donors. Assay: immunoSEQ multiplex PCR; the TCRdb copy retains only in-frame clones and omits some. Among approximately 260,000 clones listed, around 90% were seen once. The sample consisted of PBMCs. Receptors originate from a girl aged 2-10 years in good health and CMV-seronegative. Each CDR3 is given with its conserved first and last residue. Fields, in order: J gene, V gene, D gene, clone size, CDR3 protein, CDR3 DNA. D genes are given only for firm matches. Clone size is shown for a subset of rows, as once, few, many or a class of expanded clone.

>TRBJ2-1|TRBV19|-|once
CASSPTSRPSYNEQFF
TGTGCCAGTAGTCCTACTAGCCGCCCCTCCTACAATGAGCAGTTCTTC
>TRBJ1-4|TRBV28|-|-
CASSFLSGSNEKLFF
TGTGCCAGCAGTTTTCTATCGGGGTCTAATGAAAAACTGTTTTTT
>TRBJ2-1|TRBV28|TRBD2|-
CASSSAPSGGYNEQFF
TGTGCCAGCAGTTCCGCCCCTAGCGGGGGCTACAATGAGCAGTTCTTC
>TRBJ2-1|TRBV5-4|-|-
CASARGAVYNEQFF
TGTGCCAGCGCCCGGGGGGCGGTTTACAATGAGCAGTTCTTC
>TRBJ2-7|TRBV11-2|-|-
CASSLIPGHRLSYEQYF
TGTGCCAGCAGCTTGATCCCGGGACATCGTCTTTCCTACGAGCAGTACTTC
>TRBJ1-3|TRBV6-5|-|-
CASSQNSGGNTIYF
TGTGCCAGCAGCCAGAACAGCGGAGGAAACACCATATATTTT
>TRBJ2-7|TRBV5-1|TRBD1|-
CASSLAGTGIYEQYF
TGCGCCAGCAGCTTGGCTGGGACAGGGATTTACGAGCAGTACTTC
>TRBJ2-1|TRBV6-4|-|-
CASSSDAGEQFF
TGTGCCAGCAGTTCTGATGCGGGTGAGCAGTTCTTC
>TRBJ2-1|TRBV12-5|TRBD2|-
CASGSYRALTSGINNEQFF
TGTGCTAGTGGTTCCTACCGAGCCTTGACTAGCGGGATCAACAATGAGCAGTTCTTC
>TRBJ2-1|TRBV6-5|-|-
CASSYASGIEQFF
TGTGCCAGCAGTTACGCTAGTGGTATTGAGCAGTTCTTC
>TRBJ2-5|TRBV2|-|once
CASSSRAYQETQYF
TGTGCCAGCAGCTCCAGGGCGTACCAAGAGACCCAGTACTTC
>TRBJ1-5|TRBV6-1|-|once
CASSEGGSGNQPQHF
TGTGCCAGCAGTGAAGGGGGCTCTGGGAATCAGCCCCAGCATTTT
>TRBJ2-7|TRBV5-1|-|-
CASSFSGQSYEQYF
TGCGCCAGCAGCTTTTCTGGACAGTCCTACGAGCAGTACTTC
>TRBJ1-5|TRBV19|-|-
CASGYSYNQPQHF
TGTGCCAGTGGCTACAGCTATAATCAGCCCCAGCATTTT
>TRBJ2-1|TRBV15|TRBD2|-
CATSSSGGNEQFF
TGTGCCACCAGCTCTAGCGGGGGCAATGAGCAGTTCTTC
>TRBJ1-3|TRBV18|TRBD1|-
CASSQGQGIGNTIYF
TGTGCCAGCTCACAAGGACAGGGTATCGGAAACACCATATATTTT
>TRBJ2-7|TRBV27|TRBD1|-
CATRKGASYEQYF
TGTGCCACCAGAAAGGGGGCGTCTTACGAGCAGTACTTC
>TRBJ2-2|TRBV28|TRBD1|-
CASSSRDRTLWAGELFF
TGTGCCAGCAGTTCCCGGGACAGGACCCTTTGGGCCGGGGAGCTGTTTTTT
>TRBJ2-5|TRBV7-9|TRBD2|-
CASSLPSGSQTQYF
TGTGCCAGCAGCTTGCCTAGCGGGAGTCAGACCCAGTACTTC
>TRBJ1-4|TRBV9|-|-
CASSVQGQATNEKLFF
TGTGCCAGCAGCGTACAGGGCCAAGCGACTAATGAAAAACTGTTTTTT
>TRBJ2-7|TRBV5-4|-|-
CASSSTPYEQYF
TGTGCCAGCAGCTCCACACCCTACGAGCAGTACTTC
>TRBJ1-5|TRBV18|TRBD1|-
CASSGQGSQPQHF
TGTGCCAGCTCCGGACAGGGAAGTCAGCCCCAGCATTTT
>TRBJ2-2|TRBV18|-|once
CASSPSQVTGELFF
TGTGCCAGCTCACCGTCCCAGGTCACCGGGGAGCTGTTTTTT